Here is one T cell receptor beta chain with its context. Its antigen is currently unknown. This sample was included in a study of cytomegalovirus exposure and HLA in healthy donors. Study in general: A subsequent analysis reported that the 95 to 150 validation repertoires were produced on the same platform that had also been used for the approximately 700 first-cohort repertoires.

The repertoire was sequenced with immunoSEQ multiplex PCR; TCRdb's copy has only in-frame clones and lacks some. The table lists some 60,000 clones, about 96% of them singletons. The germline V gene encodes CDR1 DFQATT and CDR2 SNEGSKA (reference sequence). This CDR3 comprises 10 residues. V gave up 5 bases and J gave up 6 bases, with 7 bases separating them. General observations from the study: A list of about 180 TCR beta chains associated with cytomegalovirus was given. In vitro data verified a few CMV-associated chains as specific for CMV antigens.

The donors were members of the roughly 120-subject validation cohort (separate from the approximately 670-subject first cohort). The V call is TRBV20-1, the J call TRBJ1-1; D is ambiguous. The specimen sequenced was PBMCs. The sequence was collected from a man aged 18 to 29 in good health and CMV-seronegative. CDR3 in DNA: TGCAGTGCTGGACTGCCTGAAGCTTTCTTT. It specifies CSAGLPEAFF.